These T cell receptor beta chains were read from a single sample in a study of cytotoxic CD8 clonotypes in ibrutinib-treated CLL. Generated by immunoSEQ multiplex PCR, the TCRdb table keeps only in-frame clones and is missing some. In the table there are roughly 24,000 clones, around four fifths of which are singletons. The sample was PBMCs, taken before ibrutinib treatment. Receptor source: a human donor with chronic lymphocytic leukemia. Both conserved end residues are part of each CDR3. A D gene is named only where the DNA matches it firmly. Clone size, where shown, is once, few, many, or a class for clones that have expanded.

J gene | V gene | clone size | D gene | CDR3 protein | CDR3 DNA
TRBJ1-2 | TRBV7-9 | . | . | CASSLNRGGGYTF | TGTGCCAGCAGCTTAAACCGGGGAGGAGGCTACACCTTC
TRBJ2-2 | TRBV7-3 | . | . | CASSLIQGTTGELFF | TGTGCCAGCAGCTTAATCCAGGGGACGACCGGGGAGCTGTTTTTT
TRBJ2-1 | TRBV7-2 | . | TRBD2 | CASSPSRRGRAHNEQFF | TGTGCCAGCAGCCCATCCAGGCGGGGGAGGGCCCACAATGAGCAGTTCTTC
TRBJ1-3 | TRBV15 | . | . | CATSAYPAGPPATIYF | TGTGCCACCAGCGCCTACCCAGCGGGCCCGCCCGCCACCATATATTTT
TRBJ2-7 | TRBV18 | . | . | CASSEGTSYEQYF | TGTGCCAGCTCAGAGGGTACCTCCTACGAGCAGTACTTC
TRBJ2-3 | TRBV7-9 | . | . | CASRLTGVGTDTQYF | TGTGCCAGCAGACTAACGGGAGTTGGCACAGATACGCAGTATTTT
TRBJ1-1 | TRBV23-1 | . | . | CYARGAFF | TGCTACGCAAGGGGGGCTTTCTTT
TRBJ1-1 | TRBV18 | . | . | CASCAGRYTEAFF | TGTGCCAGCTGTGCCGGACGGTACACTGAAGCTTTCTTT
TRBJ2-1 | TRBV4-3 | . | TRBD2 | CASQTQMASGRGNEQFF | TGCGCCAGCCAAACGCAAATGGCCAGCGGGAGGGGCAATGAGCAGTTCTTC
TRBJ1-2 | TRBV6-5 | . | . | CASSSDGNYGYTF | TGTGCCAGCAGTTCGGACGGCAACTATGGCTACACCTTC
TRBJ1-1 | TRBV6-4 | . | . | CASLLTEAFF | TGTGCCAGCCTACTGACTGAAGCTTTCTTT
TRBJ1-1 | TRBV28 | . | . | CASSLIPGPTEAFF | TGTGCCAGCAGTTTAATTCCGGGGCCCACTGAAGCTTTCTTT
TRBJ2-3 | TRBV5-1 | . | . | CASSLALGGTTDTQYF | TGCGCCAGCAGCTTGGCCCTGGGTGGGACCACAGATACGCAGTATTTT
TRBJ1-1 | TRBV27 | . | . | CASSQGGVTEAFF | TGTGCCAGCAGTCAAGGGGGTGTAACTGAAGCTTTCTTT
TRBJ2-2 | TRBV29-1 | . | TRBD2 | CSVQTSGKNTGELFF | TGCAGCGTACAGACTAGCGGGAAGAACACCGGGGAGCTGTTTTTT
TRBJ1-3 | TRBV5-4 | . | TRBD1 | CASSLQGAGGNTIYF | TGTGCCAGCAGCTTGCAGGGGGCCGGTGGAAACACCATATATTTT
TRBJ2-3 | TRBV27 | . | . | CASSRDAVPTDTQYF | TGTGCCAGCAGCCGCGACGCCGTGCCGACAGATACGCAGTATTTT
TRBJ1-5 | TRBV6-5 | few | . | CASSNRDNNQPQHF | TGTGCCAGCAGTAACCGGGACAACAATCAGCCCCAGCATTTT
TRBJ2-7 | TRBV11-1 | . | . | CASSETLYEQYF | TGTGCCAGCTCCGAGACACTCTACGAGCAGTACTTC
TRBJ2-1 | TRBV30 | . | . | CACTPGPQVGGEQFF | TGTGCCTGTACCCCGGGACCACAGGTTGGGGGTGAGCAGTTCTTC
TRBJ1-2 | TRBV18 | . | . | CASSPNTNSPYGYTF | TGTGCCAGCTCACCAAATACGAATTCCCCCTATGGCTACACCTTC
TRBJ2-7 | TRBV11-2 | . | TRBD1 | CASSLGPTGGHEQYF | TGTGCCAGCAGCTTAGGACCCACAGGGGGCCACGAGCAGTACTTC
TRBJ2-1 | TRBV11-2 | . | . | CASSSRGGLADEQFF | TGTGCCAGCAGCTCTAGGGGCGGCCTAGCCGATGAGCAGTTCTTC
TRBJ1-2 | TRBV5-1 | . | . | CASSLDRNGYTF | TGCGCCAGCAGCTTAGACAGAAATGGCTACACCTTC
TRBJ1-5 | TRBV2 | . | . | CASSEGVLYNQPQHF | TGTGCCAGCAGTGAGGGGGTCTTATACAATCAGCCCCAGCATTTT
TRBJ1-2 | TRBV28 | . | . | CASSPLLYVLKKSGYTF | TGTGCCAGCAGTCCGCTTTTGTACGTCCTAAAAAAGAGTGGCTACACCTTC
TRBJ1-1 | TRBV30 | . | . | CAPGTGRNFMNTEAFF | TGTGCTCCAGGGACGGGGCGTAACTTCATGAACACTGAAGCTTTCTTT
TRBJ1-4 | TRBV5-1 | . | . | CASSFSSSNEKLFF | TGCGCCAGCAGCTTCTCCTCTTCTAATGAAAAACTGTTTTTT
TRBJ2-7 | TRBV7-9 | . | TRBD2 | CASSPSGTAPYEQYF | TGTGCCAGCAGCCCTAGCGGGACGGCCCCCTACGAGCAGTACTTC
TRBJ2-7 | TRBV19 | . | TRBD2 | CASSIALGTSGRAYEQYF | TGTGCCAGTAGTATAGCGTTAGGGACTAGCGGGAGAGCCTACGAGCAGTACTTC
TRBJ1-5 | TRBV18 | . | . | CASSPWGGSSNQPQHF | TGTGCCAGCTCACCTTGGGGGGGATCTAGCAATCAGCCCCAGCATTTT
TRBJ2-3 | TRBV7-8 | . | TRBD2 | CASSPNGLAGAAADTQYF | TGTGCCAGCAGCCCGAATGGACTAGCGGGAGCGGCGGCAGATACGCAGTATTTT
TRBJ1-3 | TRBV7-8 | once | . | CASSLKTRHLSGNTIYF | TGTGCCAGCAGCTTAAAGACAAGACACCTCTCTGGAAACACCATATATTTT
TRBJ1-1 | TRBV19 | few | . | CASSPEGLGTEAFF | TGTGCCAGTAGTCCCGAGGGGCTCGGGACTGAAGCTTTCTTT
TRBJ1-1 | TRBV28 | . | TRBD1 | CATQGAVNTEAFF | TGTGCCACACAGGGGGCAGTGAACACTGAAGCTTTCTTT
TRBJ1-5 | TRBV6-6 | . | . | CASSYSEDAYQPQHF | TGTGCCAGCAGTTACTCGGAGGACGCCTATCAGCCCCAGCATTTT
TRBJ2-7 | TRBV2 | . | . | CASSEVSIEQYF | TGTGCCAGCAGTGAAGTCAGCATCGAGCAGTACTTC
TRBJ2-5 | TRBV6-1 | . | . | CASSGGSQETQYF | TGTGCCAGCAGTGGGGGGTCGCAAGAGACCCAGTACTTC
TRBJ1-2 | TRBV27 | . | TRBD1 | CASSFSRQGLGGYTF | TGTGCCAGCAGTTTTTCTCGACAGGGTCTGGGAGGCTACACCTTC
TRBJ1-5 | TRBV27 | . | . | CASSLSSSGANQPQHF | TGTGCCAGCAGTTTATCTTCATCGGGGGCGAATCAGCCCCAGCATTTT
TRBJ2-1 | TRBV5-4 | . | . | CASSLEGSNYNEQFF | TGTGCCAGCAGCTTGGAAGGGTCTAATTACAATGAGCAGTTCTTC
TRBJ2-2 | TRBV7-6 | . | TRBD2 | CASRRIAGATGELFF | TGTGCCAGCAGACGGATAGCGGGAGCCACCGGGGAGCTGTTTTTT
TRBJ2-5 | TRBV7-2 | . | TRBD1 | CASSWGQQETQYF | TGTGCCAGCAGCTGGGGACAGCAAGAGACCCAGTACTTC
TRBJ2-2 | TRBV7-2 | few | TRBD1 | CASRGDSSTGELFF | TGTGCCAGCAGGGGGGACAGCTCCACCGGGGAGCTGTTTTTT
TRBJ2-1 | TRBV9 | . | TRBD1 | CASSIAPSTDRGAYNEQFF | TGTGCCAGCAGCATAGCCCCCAGCACGGACAGGGGGGCCTACAATGAGCAGTTCTTC
TRBJ2-2 | TRBV5-4 | once | TRBD1 | CASSLPGGFGELFF | TGTGCCAGCAGCTTGCCAGGGGGCTTTGGGGAGCTGTTTTTT
TRBJ2-1 | TRBV6-1 | . | TRBD1 | CASSEARRDRRFNEQFF | TGTGCCAGCAGTGAAGCGCGTAGGGACAGGAGGTTCAATGAGCAGTTCTTC
TRBJ2-7 | TRBV5-6 | . | . | CASSPTGGLYEQYF | TGTGCCAGCAGCCCGACCGGGGGTTTGTACGAGCAGTACTTC
TRBJ1-2 | TRBV4-3 | once | . | CASSQRPALSGYGYTF | TGCGCCAGCAGCCAAAGGCCAGCCTTATCCGGCTATGGCTACACCTTC
TRBJ2-7 | TRBV5-6 | . | TRBD2 | CASSTGLAGNYEQYF | TGTGCCAGCAGCACGGGACTAGCGGGGAACTACGAGCAGTACTTC
TRBJ1-3 | TRBV5-1 | few | . | CASNSLEAGNTIYF | TGCGCCAGCAACAGTTTGGAGGCTGGAAACACCATATATTTT
TRBJ2-2 | TRBV5-1 | . | . | CASSSDRELNTGELFF | TGCGCCAGCAGCTCCGACAGAGAACTTAACACCGGGGAGCTGTTTTTT
TRBJ1-1 | TRBV18 | . | . | CASSPGAIRGGELSTEAFF | TGTGCCAGCTCACCAGGGGCGATTAGGGGGGGCGAATTATCCACTGAAGCTTTCTTT
TRBJ2-7 | TRBV7-2 | . | TRBD2 | CASSGRAGLAGAYEQYF | TGTGCCAGCAGCGGAAGGGCGGGACTAGCGGGGGCCTACGAGCAGTACTTC
TRBJ2-3 | TRBV5-8 | . | TRBD1 | CASSRTGVDTQYF | TGTGCCAGCAGCCGGACAGGGGTCGATACGCAGTATTTT
TRBJ1-5 | TRBV25-1 | few | . | CASSEQGSNQPQHF | TGTGCCAGCAGTGAACAGGGTAGCAATCAGCCCCAGCATTTT
TRBJ2-4 | TRBV2 | . | . | CASSEWDFQYF | TGTGCCAGCAGTGAATGGGACTTTCAGTACTTC
TRBJ1-1 | TRBV6-1 | . | . | CASSDILRATNTEAFF | TGTGCCAGCAGTGATATACTCAGGGCTACGAACACTGAAGCTTTCTTT
TRBJ2-5 | TRBV20-1 | . | . | CSATGGETQYF | TGCAGTGCTACCGGGGGTGAGACCCAGTACTTC
TRBJ1-1 | TRBV30 | . | . | CAWSAGPNTEAFF | TGTGCCTGGAGTGCTGGACCGAACACTGAAGCTTTCTTT